A single sample is the source of the 24 T cell receptor beta chains below, sequenced in a study of T cell repertoires in cytomegalovirus infection. Each CDR3 protein is one row after TCRdb ran MiXCR on the reads. This table has 490,000 or so distinct CDR3 sequences, over 9% appearing once. Sequencing input: PBMCs. The receptors stem from a human donor in good health (CMV status not recorded). Some clones in this sample may be carry-over from other donors' samples.

At least ten counts were recorded for this clonotype. The chain carries TRBV7-8 and TRBJ1-1; unclear D gene. Germline V gene lookup returns CDR1 SGHVS and CDR2 FQNEAQ. V lost 4 bases and J lost 7, with 10 bases in between. The CDR3 runs 12 residues. In DNA form, the CDR3 reads TGTGCCAGCAGCTCTAGACTGGGTGAAGCTTTCTTT. Amino acid sequence: CASSSRLGEAFF.

Many counts were recorded for this clonotype. This chain links TRBV7-6 with TRBJ2-5, with 11 nucleotides matching TRBD1. Germline V gene data show CDR1 as SGHVS and CDR2 as FNYEAQ. The CDR3 contains 13 residues. The junction had 0 bases not matched to a gene; V was cut back by 4 bases and J by 5 bases. CDR3: CASSWTGGETQYF. CDR3 DNA sequence: TGTGCCAGCAGCTGGACAGGGGGCGAGACCCAGTACTTC.

This clonotype was counted at least ten times. This sequence joins TRBV27 and TRBJ1-5, with 7 positions matching TRBD1. Germline V CDR1 and CDR2: MNHEY, SMNVEV (reference sequence). This CDR3 has 12 amino acids. The V and J ends lost 4 bases and 13 bases, in that order; junction bases with no gene match: 7. CDR3 nucleotide sequence: TGTGCCAGCAGTTCACGAACAGGGGAACAGCATTTT. Translation: CASSSRTGEQHF.

This clonotype has a count of ten or more. V gene TRBV12-3 or TRBV12-4 combines with J gene TRBJ2-2, with D tentatively TRBD1 (6 bases). CDR3 length: 18 amino acids. V was cut by 6 bases and J by 1 base, with 21 bases left in between. CDR3 protein: CASRIPRTVGKNTGELFF. CDR3 coding DNA: TGTGCCAGCAGGATTCCCCGGACAGTAGGGAAGAACACCGGGGAGCTGTTTTTT.

This clonotype was detected many times. The rearrangement links TRBV19 to TRBJ2-7; perhaps TRBD1 as D (7 bases). Deletions cut 3 bases from V and 7 bases from J, with 19 bases between. Germline V CDR1 and CDR2: LNHDA, SQIVND (reference sequence). The CDR3 has 15 amino acids. The CDR3, as DNA: TGTGCCAGTAGTATCGGCGGGGACAGCAGAGGGGAGCAGTACTTC. Protein: CASSIGGDSRGEQYF.

This clonotype was found many times. The rearrangement joins TRBV7-2 to TRBJ2-5, with D maybe TRBD2 (6 bases). Germline V lookup: CDR1 SGHTA, CDR2 FQGNSA. The length of the CDR3 is 13 residues. The ends were cut back, 4 bases at V and 5 bases at J, with 11 bases in the middle. The CDR3 DNA sequence: TGTGCCAGCAGCTACCAGGGAGGCGAGACCCAGTACTTC. Encoded protein: CASSYQGGETQYF.

The table lists this clonotype with many counts. The chain has TRBV19 and TRBJ2-1, with D hard to call. There are 12 residues in the CDR3. CDR1 and CDR2 (germline): LNHDA, SQIVND (reference sequence). Trimming took off 5 bases at V and 9 bases at J, with 11 bases between the two ends. Here the CDR3 reads CASSGRWAEQFF. DNA for the CDR3: TGTGCCAGTAGTGGACGGTGGGCTGAGCAGTTCTTC. Full variable domain (missing parts from reference TRBV19 and TRBJ2-1): DGGITQSPKYLFRKEGQNVTLSCEQNLNHDAMYWYRQDPGQGLRLIYYSQIVNDFQKGDIAEGYSVSREKKESFPLTVTSAQKNPTAFYLCASSGRWAEQFFGPGTRLTVL.

This sequence joins TRBV5-1 and TRBJ1-2; D perhaps matches TRBD1 (5 bases). Trimming cost V 1 base and J 6 bases, with 10 bases left between them. CDR1 SGHRS and CDR2 YFSETQ come from the germline V gene. The CDR3 is made up of 13 amino acids. The CDR3 DNA reads TGCGCCAGCAGCTTGTACGGGGGTGATGGCTACACCTTC. Translating it yields CASSLYGGDGYTF.

The chain recombines TRBV6-1 with TRBJ1-5; 7 nucleotides match TRBD1. J lost 9 bases, V lost 6 bases, and 5 bases had no gene match. Germline assignment: CDR1 MNHNS and CDR2 SASEGT. CDR3 size: 12 residues. The DNA of the CDR3 is TGTGCCAGCAGACAGGGGAGAGGGCCCCAGCATTTT. Its translation: CASRQGRGPQHF.

The sample holds a few counts of this clonotype. This chain joins TRBV19 and TRBJ2-7; D possibly corresponds to TRBD1 (6 bases). CDR3 length: 14 amino acids. Deletions cut 3 bases from V and 3 bases from J, with 12 bases between. Germline lookup yields CDR1 LNHDA and CDR2 SQIVND (reference sequence). CDR3 sequence reads: CASSIGTFGYEQYF. The CDR3 coding sequence is TGTGCCAGTAGTATTGGGACATTCGGCTACGAGCAGTACTTC.

This clonotype was detected only a few times. V and J are TRBV2 and TRBJ2-2; D is ambiguous. In germline, CDR1 is SNHLY, CDR2 FYNNEI. Deletions cut 1 base from V and 0 bases from J, with 9 bases between. The CDR3 length is 16 residues. The CDR3 is CASSEGSPANTGELFF. DNA of the CDR3: TGTGCCAGCAGTGAAGGTTCCCCAGCGAACACCGGGGAGCTGTTTTTT.

This clonotype was detected ten times or more. The chain employs TRBV20-1 and TRBJ1-1; 7 nucleotides agree with TRBD1. CDR1 and CDR2 from the germline V gene are DFQATT and SNEGSKA (reference sequence). Unmatched junction bases numbered 16, after V lost 0 bases and J lost 6 bases. This CDR3 contains 17 residues. CDR3 in amino acids: CSARDARQGIDIAEAFF. DNA of the CDR3: TGCAGTGCTAGAGATGCTCGACAGGGTATCGATATCGCTGAAGCTTTCTTT.

This clonotype was counted many times. The chain links TRBV28 to TRBJ1-1; maybe TRBD1 (5 bases). Germline CDR1 MDHEN, CDR2 SYDVKM. This CDR3 is 13 amino acids long. The ends were cut back, 2 bases at V and 6 bases at J, with 10 bases in the middle. In nucleotides, the CDR3 is TGTGCCAGCAGTTTAGAGGGGAGATCTGAAGCTTTCTTT. Amino acids: CASSLEGRSEAFF.

This clonotype was counted once. A junction boundary mismatches the germline segment, possibly from a read error. The rearrangement uses TRBV5-1 and TRBJ2-3, with unresolved D. This CDR3 has 12 amino acids. Germline V lookup: CDR1 SGHRS, CDR2 YFSETQ. CDR3 nucleotide sequence: TGCGCCAGCAGCTACGGCACAGATACGCGGTATTTT. It is translated as CASSYGTDTRYF. Complete variable domain (other parts from reference TRBV5-1 and TRBJ2-3): KAGVTQTPRYLIKTRGQQVTLSCSPISGHRSVSWYQQTPGQGLQFLFEYFSETQRNKGNFPGRFSGRQFSNSRSEMNVSTLELGDSALYLCASSYGTDTRYFGPGTRLTVL.

The genes are TRBV9 and TRBJ1-4; TRBD1 might be the D (5 bases). CDR1 and CDR2 (germline): SGDLS, YYNGEE. This CDR3 is 16 amino acids long. Trimming took off 3 bases at V and 8 bases at J, with 20 bases between the two ends. The CDR3 sequence is CASSAFNGGSGEKLFF. The CDR3 DNA is TGTGCCAGCAGCGCTTTTAACGGGGGATCAGGAGAAAAACTGTTTTTT.

V and J are TRBV9 and TRBJ1-4; possibly TRBD1 for D (6 bases). V gave up 3 bases and J gave up 0 bases, with 9 bases separating them. This CDR3 has 15 amino acids. CDR1 is SGDLS, CDR2 YYNGEE, per germline. CDR3: CASSATGSTNEKLFF. The CDR3 DNA is TGTGCCAGCAGCGCAACAGGGTCAACTAATGAAAAACTGTTTTTT.

The chain uses TRBV19 and TRBJ2-1; 8 nucleotides line up with TRBD1. The germline V gene encodes CDR1 LNHDA and CDR2 SQIVND (reference sequence). This CDR3 has 15 residues. J gave up 1 base and V 5 bases, and 4 bases lay outside the gene matches. CDR3 DNA: TGTGCCAGTAGTGACAGGGGAACTTCCTACAATGAGCAGTTCTTC. Encoded protein: CASSDRGTSYNEQFF.

This clonotype was detected ten times or more. CDR3 loop: CASSLEVGVNTEAFF. CDR3 DNA: TGTGCCAGCAGCTTGGAAGTCGGGGTGAACACTGAAGCTTTCTTT. The rearrangement uses TRBV5-4 and TRBJ1-1; D gene ambiguous. The CDR3 totals 15 residues. The V gene lost 0 bases and the J gene lost 0 bases, with 9 bases spanning the gap. Looked up from germline, CDR1 is SGHNT and CDR2 is YYREEE (reference sequence).

At least ten counts were recorded for this clonotype. This rearrangement joins TRBV7-2 to TRBJ2-3; no firm D call. V dropped 1 base and J dropped 0 bases, with 8 bases sitting between them. Germline CDR1 and CDR2: SGHTA and FQGNSA. The CDR3 sequence is 15 residues long. This CDR3 reads CASSLDPGSTDTQYF. In DNA, the CDR3 is TGTGCCAGCAGCTTAGATCCCGGTAGCACAGATACGCAGTATTTT.

Of note for this clonotype: Being one base from a much bigger clone, this may be a read error. This rearrangement joins TRBV5-5 to TRBJ1-5, with TRBD1 matching over 9 bases. The CDR3 covers 14 residues. V gave up 4 bases and J gave up 3 bases; unmatched junction bases: 2. In germline, CDR1 is SGHKS, CDR2 YYEKEE (reference sequence). The CDR3 DNA reads TGTGCCAGCAGCAGGACAGGGGACAATCAGCCCCAGCATTTT. Its protein product is CASSRTGDNQPQHF.

This clonotype appeared many times. This chain links TRBV7-9 with TRBJ1-6; D is ambiguous. This CDR3 contains 15 residues. CDR1 and CDR2 from the germline V gene are SEHNR and FQNEAQ (reference sequence). V was pared by 0 bases and J by 5 bases, with 8 bases between. This CDR3 reads CASSLAGIDNSPLHF. The CDR3 DNA reads as TGTGCCAGCAGCTTAGCGGGAATTGATAATTCACCCCTCCACTTT.

This clonotype was counted only a few times. This chain uses TRBV2 with TRBJ2-5; no firm D call. V was trimmed by 4 bases and J by 7 bases, leaving 16 bases between them. Looked up from germline, CDR1 is SNHLY and CDR2 is FYNNEI. The CDR3 runs to 14 residues. CDR3 sequence (DNA): TGTGCCAGCAGTGTGGCGAGTTGGGGTGGGACCCAGTACTTC. Amino acid sequence: CASSVASWGGTQYF.

This clonotype occurred a few times. J is TRBJ2-5 and V is TRBV6-6; no clear D. V lost 6 bases and J 5 bases, leaving 10 bases between the germline ends. The germline gives CDR1 MNHNY, CDR2 SVGAGI (reference sequence). The CDR3 sequence is 12 residues long. The CDR3 reads CASRVMGETQYF. DNA for the CDR3: TGTGCCAGCAGGGTGATGGGGGAGACCCAGTACTTC.

CDR3 amino acids: CASTLRALSNSPLHF. The CDR3, as DNA: TGTGCCAGCACCTTAAGGGCGCTTTCTAATTCACCCCTCCACTTT. The V gene is TRBV28, the J gene TRBJ1-6; D remains ambiguous. The germline V gene encodes CDR1 MDHEN and CDR2 SYDVKM. The CDR3 spans 15 residues. The V end lost 7 bases, the J end lost 6 bases, and 16 bases lay between the germline ends.